This T cell receptor beta chain appears in the sequencing data of a study of T cell responses to AZD1222 COVID-19 vaccine. Study findings and constraints: Of spike-specific TCRs, nearly half reportedly target regions left unmutated in variants. Donors, mostly white British, included more females; clonal diversity was possibly underestimated.

With 3 bases clipped from V and 0 bases from J, the junction kept 4 bases outside the gene matches. Germline CDR1 SGHRS, CDR2 YFSETQ. The CDR3 covers 16 residues. As to this clone: Its matching antigen is unknown.

Assay used: immunoSEQ multiplex PCR; TCRdb lists only in-frame clones, some missing. The sample lists 80,000 or so clones, 70% to 90% occurring once. Material: peripheral blood, obtained on day 0 of AZD1222 vaccination. The J gene is TRBJ1-3, the V gene TRBV5-1; 9 bases map to TRBD1. The TCR was taken from an adult in good health. In DNA form, the CDR3 reads TGCGCCAGCAGCTGGGGGACAGGGCTCTCTGGAAACACCATATATTTT. Amino acid sequence: CASSWGTGLSGNTIYF.